These T cell receptor beta chains were read from a single sample in a study of blood T cell repertoires in COVID-19. The repertoire was sequenced with immunoSEQ multiplex PCR; TCRdb's copy has only in-frame clones and lacks some. The repertoire includes about 24,000 clones, around 86% of them detected once, and approximately 31% sits in the top ten. Sequencing input: peripheral blood. Receptors were obtained from a woman between 70 and 85 years old with active COVID-19. Each CDR3 is given with its conserved first and last residue. A D gene is named only where the DNA matches it firmly. Size tells how often a clone was seen (once, few, many) or the class of an expanded clone, and some rows leave it out.

NA,TRBV12-2,NA,TRBJ2-2,TGTGCAAGTCGCCTTCGGACTAGCGTGCTCACCGGGGAGCTGTTTTTT,CASRLRTSVLTGELFF
NA,TRBV5-1,NA,TRBJ1-6,TGCGCCAGCAGCGGAGGGATCGACTCCTATAATTCACCCCTCCACTTT,CASSGGIDSYNSPLHF
TRBD1,TRBV7-6,NA,TRBJ1-2,TGTGCCAGCAGCTCCCAACGCTCACAGGGGGGCTATGGCTACACCTTC,CASSSQRSQGGYGYTF
TRBD1,TRBV7-9,NA,TRBJ1-4,TGTGCCAGCAGCTTAACGGGGACAGCGTTAAATGAAAAACTGTTTTTT,CASSLTGTALNEKLFF
TRBD1,TRBV5-1,NA,TRBJ2-3,TGCGCCAGCAGCTTCTACAGGGGGGGCACAGATACGCAGTATTTT,CASSFYRGGTDTQYF
NA,TRBV6-2/TRBV6-3,NA,TRBJ1-5,TGTGCCAGCAGCCCCGACAGTAGGCCCCAGCATTTT,CASSPDSRPQHF
NA,TRBV9,NA,TRBJ1-1,TGTGCCAGCAGTAAAGGGGGGGCGAGCACTGAAGCTTTCTTT,CASSKGGASTEAFF
TRBD1,TRBV7-9,once,TRBJ2-1,TGTGCCAGCAGCTCATTTCAAGGGGGCCTATCCTACAATGAGCAGTTCTTC,CASSSFQGGLSYNEQFF
NA,TRBV2,NA,TRBJ2-7,TGTGCCAGCACCTCGGCAGGGGGGCGAATACACGAGCAGTACTTC,CASTSAGGRIHEQYF
TRBD1,TRBV2,NA,TRBJ1-5,TGTGCCAGCAGTGGGACAGGTGACAATCAGCCCCAGCATTTT,CASSGTGDNQPQHF
NA,TRBV7-8,NA,TRBJ1-2,TGTGCCAGCAGCTTAGTTGGGGGACTCCTTAACTATGGCTACACCTTC,CASSLVGGLLNYGYTF
TRBD1,TRBV2,NA,TRBJ1-5,TGTGCCAGTAGGGGACAGATCAATAGCAATCAGCCCCAGCATTTT,CASRGQINSNQPQHF
TRBD2,TRBV2,NA,TRBJ2-2,TGTGCCAGCAGTGAAAGTCTAGCGGGGGTAGGATTAAACACCGGGGAGCTGTTTTTT,CASSESLAGVGLNTGELFF
TRBD1,TRBV7-9,NA,TRBJ1-2,TGTGCCAGCAGCTTAGCGCTCTATTTGACAGGGATTGGCTACACCTTC,CASSLALYLTGIGYTF
NA,TRBV24-1,NA,TRBJ2-2,TGTGCCACCAGCCCCCGCGCCGGGGAGCTGTTTTTT,CATSPRAGELFF
TRBD2,TRBV19,NA,TRBJ2-1,TGTGCCAGTAGCGTGACTAGCGACTTCAATGAGCAGTTCTTC,CASSVTSDFNEQFF
NA,TRBV20-1,NA,TRBJ2-5,TGCAGTGCTAGAGATCGAGAGACCCAGTACTTC,CSARDRETQYF
TRBD1,TRBV7-9,NA,TRBJ1-4,TGTGCCAGCAGCCGGCTAGCCGGGACAGGGATTGAAAAACTGTTTTTT,CASSRLAGTGIEKLFF
TRBD2,TRBV7-2,NA,TRBJ2-7,TGTGCCAGCAGCTCCTCTTTAGCGGGGGGGAGGGAGCAGTACTTC,CASSSSLAGGREQYF
TRBD2,TRBV4-3,once,TRBJ2-1,TGCGCCAGCAGCCAACAAGCTTTACCGGGGGGGTGGAATGAGCAGTTCTTC,CASSQQALPGGWNEQFF
NA,TRBV6-5,NA,TRBJ1-6,TGTGCCAGCAGACCTGATCAGTTCTATAATTCACCCCTCCACTTT,CASRPDQFYNSPLHF
NA,TRBV5-6,few,TRBJ2-5,TGTGCCAGCAGTCTTTTGGAGGATAGGGAGACCCAGTACTTC,CASSLLEDRETQYF
NA,TRBV9,NA,TRBJ1-1,TGTGCCAGCAGCGTAGGCGGCAGTGGAACTGAAGCTTTCTTT,CASSVGGSGTEAFF
TRBD2,TRBV4-3,NA,TRBJ2-3,TGCGCCAGCAGCCAAGACGTTTTAGGCGGGGGTATCAGCACAGATACGCAGTATTTT,CASSQDVLGGGISTDTQYF
NA,TRBV7-2,NA,TRBJ2-7,TGTGCCAGCAGCCCCGGGGGGCGGGAGCAGTACTTC,CASSPGGREQYF
TRBD1,TRBV6-5,NA,TRBJ2-3,TGTGCCAGCAGTTACAAACAGGGGAGAATCGATACGCAGTATTTT,CASSYKQGRIDTQYF
TRBD2,TRBV11-3,once,TRBJ2-7,TGTGCCAGCAGCGAATTAGCGGGGCCCTCCTACGAGCAGTACTTC,CASSELAGPSYEQYF
NA,TRBV28,NA,TRBJ1-5,TGTGCCAGCAGCCCGGTAACCCCCAATAGTCAGCCCCAGCATTTT,CASSPVTPNSQPQHF
NA,TRBV7-6,NA,TRBJ2-2,TGTGCCAGCAGCCAGGGGCCCTACAACACCGGGGAGCTGTTTTTT,CASSQGPYNTGELFF
TRBD2,TRBV7-6,NA,TRBJ2-3,TGTGCCAGCACGAAGGGCGGGGGGGGCACAGATACGCAGTATTTT,CASTKGGGGTDTQYF
NA,TRBV5-8,NA,TRBJ2-6,TGTGCCAGCAGCACCCCAGGAGGGTGGAGGGGCTCTGGGGCCAACGTCCTGACTTTC,CASSTPGGWRGSGANVLTF